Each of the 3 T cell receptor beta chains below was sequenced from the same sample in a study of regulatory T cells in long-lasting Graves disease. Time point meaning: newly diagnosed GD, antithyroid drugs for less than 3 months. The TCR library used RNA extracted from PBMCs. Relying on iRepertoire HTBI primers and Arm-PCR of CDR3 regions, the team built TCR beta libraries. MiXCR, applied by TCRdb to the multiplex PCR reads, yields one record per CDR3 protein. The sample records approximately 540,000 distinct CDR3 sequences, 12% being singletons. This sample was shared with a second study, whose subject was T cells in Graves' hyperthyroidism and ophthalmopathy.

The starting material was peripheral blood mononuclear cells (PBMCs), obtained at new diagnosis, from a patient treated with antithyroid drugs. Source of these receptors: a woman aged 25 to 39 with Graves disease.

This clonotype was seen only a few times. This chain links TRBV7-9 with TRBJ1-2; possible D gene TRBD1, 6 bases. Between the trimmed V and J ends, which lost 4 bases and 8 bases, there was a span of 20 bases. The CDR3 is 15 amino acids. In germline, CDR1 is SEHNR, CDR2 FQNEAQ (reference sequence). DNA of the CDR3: TGTGCCAGCAGCTCCCAGCAGGGCGGGACACGAGGCTACACCTTC. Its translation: CASSSQQGGTRGYTF. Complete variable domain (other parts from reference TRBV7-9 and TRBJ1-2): DTGVSQNPRHKITKRGQNVTFRCDPISEHNRLYWYRQTLGQGPEFLTYFQNEAQLEKSRLLSDRFSAERPKGSFSTLEIQRTEQGDSAMYLCASSSQQGGTRGYTFGSGTRLTVV.

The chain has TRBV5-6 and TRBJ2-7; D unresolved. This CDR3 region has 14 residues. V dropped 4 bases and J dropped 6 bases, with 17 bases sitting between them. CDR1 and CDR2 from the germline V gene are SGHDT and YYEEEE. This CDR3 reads CASSPRPTLGEQYF. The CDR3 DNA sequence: TGTGCCAGCAGCCCGCGCCCTACCCTCGGCGAGCAGTACTTC.

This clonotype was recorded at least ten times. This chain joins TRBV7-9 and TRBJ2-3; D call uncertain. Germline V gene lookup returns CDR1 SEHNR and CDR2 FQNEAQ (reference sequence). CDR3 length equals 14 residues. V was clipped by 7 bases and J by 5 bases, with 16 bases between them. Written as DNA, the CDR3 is TGTGCCAGCACCGCGGACCCAGCAGTAGATACGCAGTATTTT. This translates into CASTADPAVDTQYF.